A single sample is the source of the 22 T cell receptor beta chains below, sequenced in a study of cytomegalovirus exposure and HLA in healthy donors. In the PCR, 60 Vbeta and 13 Jbeta primers were used. TCRdb keeps only in-frame clones here, not all; method: immunoSEQ multiplex PCR. The sample includes 150,000 or so clones, 60% to 80% of them seen just once. The material sequenced was PBMCs. Every receptor here comes from a man aged 50 or older in good health and CMV-seropositive.

This chain links TRBV18 with TRBJ2-1, with D unresolved. The CDR3 length is 13 residues. Germline V gene lookup returns CDR1 KGHSH and CDR2 LQKENI. V lost 2 bases, J lost 3 bases, and 5 bases lay in between. The CDR3 nucleotides read TGTGCCAGCTCACCAGACTTCTACAATGAGCAGTTCTTC. It is translated as CASSPDFYNEQFF.

This chain joins TRBV27 and TRBJ2-7, with 7 nucleotides matching TRBD1. From germline, CDR1 is MNHEY and CDR2 SMNVEV (reference sequence). The CDR3 is 15 amino acids. After removal of 0 bases from V and 0 bases from J, the junction contained 2 bases not matched to a gene. This CDR3 is CASSLSGDSSYEQYF. The CDR3, as DNA: TGTGCCAGCAGTTTATCTGGGGACAGCTCCTACGAGCAGTACTTC.

This chain joins TRBV7-2 and TRBJ2-3, with 7 bases aligning to TRBD2. In germline, CDR1 is SGHTA, CDR2 FQGNSA. The CDR3 is made up of 15 amino acids. With V trimmed by 5 bases and J by 6 bases, 11 bases remained unmatched. The CDR3 DNA follows: TGTGCCAGCAGCCCCCGGACTAGAACCGGGGATACGCAGTATTTT. Translated, it gives CASSPRTRTGDTQYF. Supplemented by reference TRBV7-2 and TRBJ2-3, the full variable domain reads GAGVSQSPSNKVTEKGKDVELRCDPISGHTALYWYRQSLGQGLEFLIYFQGNSAPDKSGLPSDRFSAERTGGSVSTLTIQRTQQEDSAVYLCASSPRTRTGDTQYFGPGTRLTVL.

This clone appeared once. The rearrangement links TRBV4-1 to TRBJ1-4, with 9 bases lining up with TRBD1. The CDR3 is 15 amino acids. The V gene end was trimmed by 4 bases and the J gene end by 8 bases; junction bases not matched to a gene: 8. Germline CDR1 MGHRA, CDR2 YSYEKL. The CDR3: CASSPWTGDPEKLFF. As DNA, the CDR3 is TGCGCCAGCAGCCCCTGGACAGGGGATCCGGAAAAACTGTTTTTT.

The CDR3 bases are TGCGCCAGCAGTGAGTCAAGGTCTAGCGGGTTCCAAGAGACCCAGTACTTC. The encoded protein is CASSESRSSGFQETQYF. The V and J genes are TRBV10-1 and TRBJ2-5; 8 nucleotides align to TRBD2. The J segment lost 1 base and the V segment lost 0 bases, leaving 7 bases of the junction unmatched. The CDR3 loop spans 17 amino acids. The germline CDR1 and CDR2 sequences are WNHNN and SYGVQD (reference sequence).

Only one count was recorded for this clone. The same CDR3 can be traced to other DNA sequences in this sample. This sequence joins TRBV4-3 and TRBJ1-2; D gene ambiguous. CDR1 and CDR2 from the germline V gene are LGHNA and YSLEER. This CDR3 has 14 amino acids. The V gene lost 0 bases and the J gene lost 8 bases, with 13 bases spanning the gap. This CDR3 is CASSQDQALGGYTF. CDR3 DNA sequence: TGCGCCAGCAGCCAAGATCAGGCGCTTGGGGGCTACACCTTC.

The V call is TRBV7-9, the J call TRBJ2-7; D perhaps matches TRBD1 (6 bases). CDR1 and CDR2 (germline): SEHNR, FQNEAQ (reference sequence). The CDR3 runs to 16 residues. The V end was cut by 5 bases, the J end by 6 bases, with 23 bases between. This CDR3 reads CASSPFGQGRGFEQYF. As DNA, the CDR3 is TGTGCCAGCAGCCCCTTCGGTCAGGGGCGCGGGTTCGAGCAGTACTTC.

This chain uses TRBV6-5 with TRBJ2-7; D uncertain. The CDR3 runs 14 residues. V gave up 6 bases and J gave up 2 bases, with 14 bases separating them. CDR1 and CDR2 from the germline V gene are MNHEY and SVGAGI. CDR3 sequence: CASSSYPLAYEQYF. Written as DNA, the CDR3 is TGTGCCAGCAGCTCCTACCCATTAGCCTACGAGCAGTACTTC.

The chain joins TRBV7-2 to TRBJ2-3; no reliable D call. Deletions cut 2 bases from V and 7 bases from J, with 10 bases between. Looked up from germline, CDR1 is SGHTA and CDR2 is FQGNSA. The CDR3 consists of 13 residues. The CDR3 reads CASSLLSEHTQYF. Written as DNA, the CDR3 is TGTGCCAGCAGCTTATTATCGGAGCATACGCAGTATTTT.

The sample holds a few counts of this clone. V and J are TRBV7-8 and TRBJ1-1, with no clear D. V dropped 1 base and J dropped 0 bases, with 6 bases sitting between them. The CDR3 extends over 14 amino acids. Per germline, CDR1 SGHVS and CDR2 FQNEAQ. This CDR3 reads CASSLDPVNTEAFF. For the CDR3, the DNA is TGTGCCAGCAGCTTAGACCCAGTGAACACTGAAGCTTTCTTT.

The chain has TRBV5-4 and TRBJ2-1; 9 bases agree with TRBD2. Trimming took 6 bases from V and 0 from J; bases not matched to a gene: 10. The CDR3 is made up of 17 amino acids. Germline V CDR1 and CDR2: SGHNT, YYREEE (reference sequence). The CDR3 sequence is CASTVYSGGLSYNEQFF. The CDR3 DNA reads as TGTGCCAGCACCGTCTATAGCGGGGGCCTCTCCTACAATGAGCAGTTCTTC.

This clone was seen a single time. J is TRBJ1-6 and V is TRBV5-1; possibly TRBD1 for D (5 bases). The CDR3 sequence is 16 residues long. CDR1 is SGHRS, CDR2 YFSETQ, per germline. V was pared by 4 bases and J by 0 bases, with 11 bases between. The CDR3 DNA reads as TGCGCCAGCAGCCCGACAGTTAGCTCCTATAATTCACCCCTCCACTTT. Its translation: CASSPTVSSYNSPLHF.

This sequence joins TRBV4-3 and TRBJ1-6; TRBD1 might be the D (6 bases). The CDR3 is 19 residues long. Trimming took off 0 bases at V and 0 bases at J, with 15 bases between the two ends. Per germline, CDR1 LGHNA and CDR2 YSLEER. The CDR3 coding sequence is TGCGCCAGCAGCCAAGATAGGACAGCCTCGAGCTCCTATAATTCACCCCTCCACTTT. This encodes CASSQDRTASSSYNSPLHF.

This clone was detected only once. The chain is built from TRBV5-8 and TRBJ1-2; 10 nucleotides align to TRBD1. Germline V gene sequence: CDR1 SGHTS, CDR2 YDEGEE. J lost 5 bases, V lost 7 bases, and 8 bases had no gene match. The CDR3 is 14 residues long. CDR3 sequence reads: CASYPGQGNYGYTF. Here the CDR3 DNA reads TGTGCCAGCTATCCGGGACAGGGGAATTATGGCTACACCTTC.

CDR3 in amino acids: CASSLRGGNTIYF. Here the CDR3 DNA reads TGTGCCAGCAGCTTGAGGGGCGGAAACACCATATATTTT. The V call is TRBV5-5, the J call TRBJ1-3; maybe TRBD1 (5 bases). Germline V lookup: CDR1 SGHKS, CDR2 YYEKEE (reference sequence). The CDR3 runs to 13 residues. V was pared by 1 base and J by 4 bases, with 6 bases between.

The genes are TRBV7-6 and TRBJ1-1; perhaps TRBD1 as D (6 bases). CDR3 size: 13 residues. V was cut by 1 base and J by 4 bases, with 7 bases left in between. The V gene's germline CDR1 is SGHVS and CDR2 FNYEAQ. The CDR3, as DNA: TGTGCCAGCAGCTTAGGAGGGGGCACTGAAGCTTTCTTT. Its protein product is CASSLGGGTEAFF.

This clone came up once. The chain carries TRBV5-1 and TRBJ1-2, with D tentatively TRBD1 (5 bases). Germline V gene lookup returns CDR1 SGHRS and CDR2 YFSETQ. V was shortened by 5 bases and J by 9 bases, with 17 bases between the two germline ends. The CDR3 is 13 residues long. This chain's CDR3 is CASRPDRQWSYTF. Here the CDR3 DNA reads TGCGCCAGCAGGCCTGACCGACAGTGGAGCTACACCTTC.

This sequence joins TRBV5-1 and TRBJ2-2, with TRBD1 as a possible D gene (5 bases). V gave up 0 bases and J gave up 5 bases, with 8 bases separating them. The CDR3 sequence is 14 residues long. Germline V lookup: CDR1 SGHRS, CDR2 YFSETQ. Here the CDR3 reads CASSLDGQTGELFF. The CDR3 DNA reads as TGCGCCAGCAGCTTGGACGGACAAACCGGGGAGCTGTTTTTT. Complete variable domain (other parts from reference TRBV5-1 and TRBJ2-2): KAGVTQTPRYLIKTRGQQVTLSCSPISGHRSVSWYQQTPGQGLQFLFEYFSETQRNKGNFPGRFSGRQFSNSRSEMNVSTLELGDSALYLCASSLDGQTGELFFGEGSRLTVL.

Worth noting for this clone: Other nucleotide sequences from this sample produce the same CDR3. The rearrangement joins TRBV7-8 to TRBJ2-7; 10 bases line up with TRBD1. Germline trimming cut 11 bases from V and 0 bases from J; bases unmatched to any gene: 4. The CDR3 has 13 amino acids. Germline CDR1 is SGHVS and CDR2 is FQNEAQ. The CDR3 bases are TGTGCCGGGGGACAGGGGCCCTCCTACGAGCAGTACTTC. Residues: CAGGQGPSYEQYF.

The chain is built from TRBV5-8 and TRBJ2-7; 8 bases agree with TRBD2. The CDR3 sequence is 14 residues long. V gave up 3 bases and J gave up 3 bases; unmatched junction bases: 5. Germline loops: CDR1 SGHTS, CDR2 YDEGEE. The CDR3 DNA reads as TGTGCCAGCAGCTCCCGGACTAGCAACTACGAGCAGTACTTC. This codes for CASSSRTSNYEQYF.

V and J are TRBV28 and TRBJ1-5, with D perhaps matching TRBD1 (6 bases). This CDR3 comprises 15 residues. The germline CDR1 and CDR2 sequences are MDHEN and SYDVKM. The germline V and J ends were trimmed by 6 bases and 0 bases, with 12 bases remaining between them. In DNA, the CDR3 is TGTGCCAGCAGGGGGGGGCAGGTTAGCAATCAGCCCCAGCATTTT. This translates into CASRGGQVSNQPQHF. Variable domain in full (rest from reference TRBV28 and TRBJ1-5): DVKVTQSSRYLVKRTGEKVFLECVQDMDHENMFWYRQDPGLGLRLIYFSYDVKMKEKGDIPEGYSVSREKKERFSLILESASTNQTSMYLCASRGGQVSNQPQHFGDGTRLSIL.

This chain connects TRBV27 to TRBJ1-6; 8 nucleotides line up with TRBD1. V was clipped by 5 bases and J by 5 bases; unmatched bases: 14. The CDR3 runs to 18 residues. CDR1 and CDR2 from the germline V gene are MNHEY and SMNVEV (reference sequence). The CDR3 region has the DNA TGTGCCAGCAGTCAAAAACGGACAGGGAATAGGGATAATTCACCCCTCCACTTT. Translated, it gives CASSQKRTGNRDNSPLHF.